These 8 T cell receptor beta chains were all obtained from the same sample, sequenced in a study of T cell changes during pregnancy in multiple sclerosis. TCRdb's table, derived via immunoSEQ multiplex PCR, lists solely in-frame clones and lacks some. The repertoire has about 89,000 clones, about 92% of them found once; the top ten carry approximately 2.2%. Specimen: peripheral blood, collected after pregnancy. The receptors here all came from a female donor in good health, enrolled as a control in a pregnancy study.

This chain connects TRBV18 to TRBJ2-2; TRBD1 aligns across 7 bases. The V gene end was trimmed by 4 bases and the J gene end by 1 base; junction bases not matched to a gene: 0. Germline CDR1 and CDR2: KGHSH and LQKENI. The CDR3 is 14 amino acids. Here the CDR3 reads CASSRTGNTGELFF. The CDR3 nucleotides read TGTGCCAGCTCACGGACAGGGAACACCGGGGAGCTGTTTTTT.

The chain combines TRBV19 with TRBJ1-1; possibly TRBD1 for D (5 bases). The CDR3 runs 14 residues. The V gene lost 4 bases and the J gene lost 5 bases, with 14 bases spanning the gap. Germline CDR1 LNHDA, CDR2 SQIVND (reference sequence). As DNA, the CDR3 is TGTGCCAGTAGTACCTCCGGAGGGGTTACTGAAGCTTTCTTT. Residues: CASSTSGGVTEAFF.

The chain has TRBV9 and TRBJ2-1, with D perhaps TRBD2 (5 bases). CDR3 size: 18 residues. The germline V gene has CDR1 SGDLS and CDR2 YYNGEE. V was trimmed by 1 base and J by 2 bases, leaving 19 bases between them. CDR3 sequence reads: CASSVFGRAALPYNEQFF. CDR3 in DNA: TGTGCCAGCAGCGTATTCGGGCGGGCGGCGTTGCCCTACAATGAGCAGTTCTTC.

The CDR3 region has the DNA TGTGCCTGGAGTGTAGCGGGGGGGCGGGAGACCCAGTACTTC. Its translation is CAWSVAGGRETQYF. The rearrangement uses TRBV30 and TRBJ2-5, with TRBD2 matching over 10 bases. Germline-derived CDR1 and CDR2 are GTSNPN and SVGIG (reference sequence). The CDR3 is 14 residues long. Germline trimming cut 0 bases from V and 5 bases from J; bases unmatched to any gene: 3.

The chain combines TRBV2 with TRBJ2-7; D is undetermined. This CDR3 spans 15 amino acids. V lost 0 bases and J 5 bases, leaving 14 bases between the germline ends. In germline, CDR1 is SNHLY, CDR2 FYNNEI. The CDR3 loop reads CASSEARFRKNEQYF. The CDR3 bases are TGTGCCAGCAGTGAAGCGCGTTTTCGAAAGAACGAGCAGTACTTC.

The CDR3 region is CASGPSGLAGANTGELFF. The CDR3, as DNA: TGTGCCAGTGGTCCGTCGGGACTAGCGGGAGCGAACACCGGGGAGCTGTTTTTT. This rearrangement joins TRBV19 to TRBJ2-2; TRBD2 matches 14 bases. CDR1 is LNHDA, CDR2 SQIVND, per germline (reference sequence). CDR3 size: 18 residues. Trimming removed 8 bases from V and 0 bases from J; junction bases left unmatched: 8.

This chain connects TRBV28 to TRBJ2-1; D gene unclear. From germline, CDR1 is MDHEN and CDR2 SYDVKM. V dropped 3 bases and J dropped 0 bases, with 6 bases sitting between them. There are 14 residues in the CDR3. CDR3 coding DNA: TGTGCCAGCAGTTTTTCGAGCTCCTACAATGAGCAGTTCTTC. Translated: CASSFSSSYNEQFF.

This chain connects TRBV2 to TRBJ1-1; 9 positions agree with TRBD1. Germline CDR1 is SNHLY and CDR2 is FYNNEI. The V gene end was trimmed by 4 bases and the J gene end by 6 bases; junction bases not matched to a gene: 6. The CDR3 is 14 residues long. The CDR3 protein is CASSATGGWAEAFF. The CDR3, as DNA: TGTGCCAGCAGTGCTACAGGGGGCTGGGCTGAAGCTTTCTTT.